The 24 T cell receptor beta chains presented below share a single source sample, sequenced in a study of T cells in Graves' hyperthyroidism and ophthalmopathy. The CDR3 regions of TCR beta were amplified from RNA transcripts. RT-PCR in the first round (using the HTBI primer set) targeted the TCR CDR3. TCRdb used MiXCR to reprocess the multiplex PCR reads, holding one entry per CDR3 protein. This sample has 560,000 or so distinct CDR3 sequences, with under 60% found just once. Input material: peripheral blood or thyroid tissue (not recorded which). The receptors stem from a woman between 18 and 29 years old with Graves' hyperthyroidism.

The genes are TRBV29-1 and TRBJ1-1; the D is unclear. There are 9 residues in the CDR3. Germline V CDR1 and CDR2: SQVTM, ANQGSEA. V lost 1 base to trimming and J lost 11 bases, with 5 bases between them. The CDR3 loop reads CSVEGRAFF. CDR3 DNA sequence: TGCAGCGTTGAAGGGAGGGCTTTCTTT.

The J gene is TRBJ2-3, the V gene TRBV7-9; a weak D match, TRBD2 (5 bases). The CDR3 runs to 17 residues. Germline CDR1 and CDR2: SEHNR and FQNEAQ (reference sequence). Trimming removed 5 bases at V and 4 bases at J, with 22 bases between. The CDR3: CASSPRPLAPGADTQYF. The CDR3 nucleotides read TGTGCCAGCAGCCCACGGCCGCTAGCTCCCGGAGCAGATACGCAGTATTTT. Drawing the rest from reference TRBV7-9 and TRBJ2-3, the complete variable domain is DTGVSQNPRHKITKRGQNVTFRCDPISEHNRLYWYRQTLGQGPEFLTYFQNEAQLEKSRLLSDRFSAERPKGSFSTLEIQRTEQGDSAMYLCASSPRPLAPGADTQYFGPGTRLTVL.

The genes are TRBV25-1 and TRBJ1-2, with D maybe TRBD1 (6 bases). There are 17 residues in the CDR3. Per germline, CDR1 MGHDK and CDR2 SYGVNS. V was pared by 3 bases and J by 2 bases, with 19 bases between. The CDR3 coding sequence is TGTGCCAGCAGTGACCCCGGACAGCCACTTGGAAACTATGGCTACACCTTC. Protein sequence: CASSDPGQPLGNYGYTF.

This chain uses TRBV24-1 with TRBJ2-2, with 9 positions matching TRBD1. V shed 5 bases, J shed 0 bases, and the junction held 3 bases outside the gene matches. The CDR3 loop spans 16 amino acids. The germline V gene encodes CDR1 KGHDR and CDR2 SFDVKD. Here the CDR3 DNA reads TGTGCCACCAGTGCCCGACAGGGGGCGAACACCGGGGAGCTGTTTTTT. Protein product: CATSARQGANTGELFF.

The chain carries TRBV2 and TRBJ1-5, with unresolved D. Germline CDR1 reads SNHLY; CDR2 reads FYNNEI. This CDR3 comprises 16 residues. V lost 6 bases and J 0 bases, leaving 15 bases between the germline ends. CDR3 amino acids: CASSPWAGDSNQPQHF. The CDR3 DNA sequence: TGTGCCAGCAGCCCCTGGGCGGGAGATAGCAATCAGCCCCAGCATTTT.

This sequence joins TRBV7-9 and TRBJ2-7, with 7 bases aligning to TRBD2. V gave up 5 bases and J gave up 0 bases; unmatched junction bases: 10. This CDR3 has 16 amino acids. Germline V gene sequence: CDR1 SEHNR, CDR2 FQNEAQ (reference sequence). The chain's CDR3 is CASSDYLADSSYEQYF. In nucleotides, the CDR3 is TGTGCCAGCAGCGATTATCTAGCGGATAGCTCCTACGAGCAGTACTTC.

This clonotype turned up a few times. The gene calls are TRBV7-9 and TRBJ2-7, with TRBD1 matching over 9 bases. Germline V lookup: CDR1 SEHNR, CDR2 FQNEAQ (reference sequence). V lost 2 bases to trimming and J lost 5 bases; unmatched junction nucleotides: 7. This CDR3 is 15 amino acids long. CDR3 amino acids: CASSLWDRAKNEQYF. The CDR3 DNA sequence: TGTGCCAGCAGCTTATGGGACAGGGCTAAAAACGAGCAGTACTTC.

This chain connects TRBV7-9 to TRBJ1-2; no clear D. The CDR3 has 15 residues. Trimming removed 5 bases at V and 4 bases at J, with 17 bases between. Germline values: CDR1 SEHNR, CDR2 FQNEAQ (reference sequence). CDR3 loop: CASSPPGRIAYGYTF. DNA for the CDR3: TGTGCCAGCAGCCCCCCCGGCAGGATAGCCTATGGCTACACCTTC.

This chain uses TRBV7-9 with TRBJ2-2; TRBD2 is a possible D gene (6 bases). The germline V gene encodes CDR1 SEHNR and CDR2 FQNEAQ (reference sequence). Trimming left V 3 bases short and J 2 bases short, with 13 bases between. The CDR3 is 16 residues long. The CDR3 DNA reads as TGTGCCAGCAGCTTTAGGAGGGCCCTCAACACCGGGGAGCTGTTTTTT. Amino acid sequence: CASSFRRALNTGELFF.

This clonotype was observed a handful of times. The chain joins TRBV7-9 to TRBJ2-7, with 7 bases lining up with TRBD1. The CDR3 totals 14 residues. CDR1 and CDR2 from the germline V gene are SEHNR and FQNEAQ (reference sequence). Germline trimming cut 8 bases from V and 6 bases from J; bases unmatched to any gene: 13. The CDR3 DNA reads as TGTGCCAGCTGCGCCGGGACAGCCGCCCTCGAGCAGTACTTC. This gives the protein CASCAGTAALEQYF.

Many counts were recorded for this clonotype. The V and J genes are TRBV25-1 and TRBJ1-4; D is unclear. From germline, CDR1 is MGHDK and CDR2 SYGVNS. The CDR3 runs to 14 residues. Trimming took 4 bases from V and 8 from J, leaving 14 bases between them. The CDR3 region has the DNA TGTGCCAGCAGTGCGGCCCACCCAAAGGAAAAACTGTTTTTT. This translates into CASSAAHPKEKLFF.

The rearrangement joins TRBV7-9 to TRBJ2-7; 12 nucleotides match TRBD2. Germline V gene sequence: CDR1 SEHNR, CDR2 FQNEAQ (reference sequence). This CDR3 region has 16 residues. After removal of 4 bases from V and 4 bases from J, the junction contained 8 bases not matched to a gene. The CDR3 region has the DNA TGTGCCAGCAGCTCCGTACTAGCGGGAGGTGGGTACGAGCAGTACTTC. Protein product: CASSSVLAGGGYEQYF.

The sample holds a few counts of this clonotype. The chain is built from TRBV2 and TRBJ2-7; D ambiguous. Germline V gene sequence: CDR1 SNHLY, CDR2 FYNNEI. The CDR3 is made up of 14 amino acids. The V gene lost 6 bases and the J gene lost 2 bases, with 14 bases spanning the gap. This chain's CDR3 is CASRRPHAAYEQYF. The CDR3 coding sequence is TGTGCCAGCAGGAGGCCCCACGCAGCCTACGAGCAGTACTTC.

The V and J genes are TRBV7-9 and TRBJ2-7, with D perhaps matching TRBD1 or TRBD2 (6 bases each). V was shortened by 5 bases and J by 2 bases, with 22 bases between the two germline ends. Germline lookup yields CDR1 SEHNR and CDR2 FQNEAQ (reference sequence). CDR3 length: 17 residues. The CDR3 DNA sequence: TGTGCCAGCAGCACAAGACCGGGGGCAGGTAGCCCCTACGAGCAGTACTTC. Its translation: CASSTRPGAGSPYEQYF.

The chain has TRBV7-9 and TRBJ2-2, with 8 bases matching TRBD2. J gave up 4 bases and V 2 bases, and 3 bases lay outside the gene matches. The germline V gene encodes CDR1 SEHNR and CDR2 FQNEAQ (reference sequence). The CDR3 extends over 15 amino acids. DNA of the CDR3: TGTGCCAGCAGCTTATCGGGGGGGTCCACCGGGGAGCTGTTTTTT. This sequence encodes CASSLSGGSTGELFF.

This clonotype was detected a few times. This chain links TRBV25-1 with TRBJ1-6; 11 bases line up with TRBD1. V lost 3 bases and J lost 9; bases outside the gene matches: 1. From germline, CDR1 is MGHDK and CDR2 SYGVNS. The CDR3 is 14 residues long. For the CDR3, the DNA is TGTGCCAGCAGTGACGGGACAGGGGGTTCACCCCTCCACTTT. Its protein is CASSDGTGGSPLHF.

The chain combines TRBV2 with TRBJ1-4, with 7 bases identical to TRBD1. The CDR3 extends over 15 amino acids. The germline V gene encodes CDR1 SNHLY and CDR2 FYNNEI. The V segment lost 4 bases and the J segment 2 bases; nucleotides outside the gene matches: 4. Here the CDR3 DNA reads TGTGCCAGCAGTGCCCTGACAGGGACTAATGAAAAACTGTTTTTT. This gives the protein CASSALTGTNEKLFF.

V gene TRBV5-6 combines with J gene TRBJ2-7, with D tentatively TRBD2 (6 bases). The germline V gene encodes CDR1 SGHDT and CDR2 YYEEEE. There are 16 residues in the CDR3. V lost 5 bases, J lost 2 bases, and 20 bases lay in between. The CDR3 sequence: CASRPLGGGPTYEQYF. The CDR3 DNA follows: TGTGCCAGCAGGCCCCTAGGAGGAGGGCCAACCTACGAGCAGTACTTC.

This clonotype was detected only a few times. The rearrangement joins TRBV7-8 to TRBJ1-6; D is unclear. The ends were cut back, 5 bases at V and 7 bases at J, with 18 bases in the middle. Germline V gene lookup returns CDR1 SGHVS and CDR2 FQNEAQ. The CDR3 covers 16 residues. The CDR3 sequence: CASSRRMDRFNSPLHF. CDR3 bases: TGTGCCAGCAGCCGAAGAATGGACCGATTCAATTCACCCCTCCACTTT.

This clonotype has ten or more counts. The rearrangement joins TRBV2 to TRBJ1-5; D might be TRBD1 (5 bases). Germline CDR1 SNHLY, CDR2 FYNNEI. The length of the CDR3 is 14 residues. V dropped 4 bases and J dropped 0 bases, with 7 bases sitting between them. The CDR3 is CASSAGRSNQPQHF. The DNA for the CDR3 is TGTGCCAGCAGTGCGGGGCGTAGCAATCAGCCCCAGCATTTT.

The J gene is TRBJ1-1, the V gene TRBV25-1; TRBD1 matches 9 bases. Germline V CDR1 and CDR2: MGHDK, SYGVNS. This CDR3 is 13 amino acids long. J lost 6 bases, V lost 5 bases, and 4 bases had no gene match. The CDR3 sequence is CASSIRQGAEAFF. CDR3 coding DNA: TGTGCCAGCAGTATCCGACAGGGGGCTGAAGCTTTCTTT.

Of note for this clonotype: A much larger clone sits a single nucleotide away, making a read error possible. The gene calls are TRBV2 and TRBJ1-1; D uncertain. This CDR3 has 13 residues. Germline assignment: CDR1 SNHLY and CDR2 FYNNEI. The CDR3 is CTSSEAQRGEAFF. Written as DNA, the CDR3 is TGTACCAGCAGTGAGGCCCAACGAGGCGAAGCTTTCTTT.

This clonotype was seen just once. This likely comes from a read error, as the CDR3 has no conserved phenylalanine or tryptophan at its end. CDR3 amino acids: CASSLGYNYGYTS. The CDR3 region has the DNA TGTGCCAGCAGTTTAGGGTATAACTATGGCTACACCTCC. The chain employs TRBV2 and TRBJ1-2; D is unresolved. Looked up from germline, CDR1 is SNHLY and CDR2 is FYNNEI. The CDR3 totals 13 residues. Between the trimmed V and J ends, which lost 5 bases and 1 base, there was a span of 8 bases.

The V call is TRBV7-9, the J call TRBJ2-7; 10 bases are a match to TRBD1. Per the germline V gene, CDR1 is SEHNR and CDR2 is FQNEAQ (reference sequence). This CDR3 has 15 amino acids. Trimming took 5 bases from V and 2 from J; bases not matched to a gene: 6. CDR3 amino acids: CASSQDRGRPYEQYF. The CDR3 nucleotides are TGTGCCAGCAGCCAGGACAGGGGGAGACCCTACGAGCAGTACTTC.